The clone carrying this TCR beta chain was found a few times. The antigen remains unidentified. The data originate from a study of T cells after yellow fever vaccination. Study details: Fractions of low cell number were prepared using SMART-Seq v4 Ultra Low Input.

The CDR3 runs to 16 residues. Germline CDR1 is SGHAT and CDR2 is FQNNGV. V was pared by 5 bases and J by 4 bases, with 20 bases between. UMIs were added to TCR cDNA along with a universal primer site when it was made by 5'RACE template switching. TCRdb reanalysed the 5' RACE reads using MiXCR and keeps one entry per CDR3 protein. The sample has 450,000 to 550,000 distinct CDR3 sequences, approximately 21% seen once. General study findings and limits: Weaker in magnitude, the secondary response showed a faster peak on day 5 versus 15. The booster response re-showed most primary clones: 96% CD4, approximately 90% CD8.

The rearrangement joins TRBV11-2 to TRBJ2-5; TRBD2 might be the D (7 bases). The sequencing here drew on PBMCs, taken 15 days after the yellow fever booster vaccination. The sequence was obtained from a man younger than 45 who received the YFV17D yellow fever vaccine. DNA of the CDR3: TGTGCCAGCAGCCACACGGGCGGGGGCAGCGTAGAGACCCAGTACTTC. Protein sequence: CASSHTGGGSVETQYF.